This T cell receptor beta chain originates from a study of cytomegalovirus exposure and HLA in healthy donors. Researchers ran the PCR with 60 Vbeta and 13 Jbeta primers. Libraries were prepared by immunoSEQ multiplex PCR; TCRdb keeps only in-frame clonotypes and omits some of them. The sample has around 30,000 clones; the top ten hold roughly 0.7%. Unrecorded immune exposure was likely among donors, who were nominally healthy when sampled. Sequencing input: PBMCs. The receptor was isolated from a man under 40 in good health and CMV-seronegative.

DNA of the CDR3: TGTGCCACCAGCAGGCAGCAAGAGACCCAGTACTTC. Its translation: CATSRQQETQYF. The chain links TRBV15 to TRBJ2-5; no definite D call. V dropped 3 bases and J dropped 2 bases, with 4 bases sitting between them. Germline lookup yields CDR1 LNHNV and CDR2 YYDKDF (reference sequence). This CDR3 is 12 amino acids long.